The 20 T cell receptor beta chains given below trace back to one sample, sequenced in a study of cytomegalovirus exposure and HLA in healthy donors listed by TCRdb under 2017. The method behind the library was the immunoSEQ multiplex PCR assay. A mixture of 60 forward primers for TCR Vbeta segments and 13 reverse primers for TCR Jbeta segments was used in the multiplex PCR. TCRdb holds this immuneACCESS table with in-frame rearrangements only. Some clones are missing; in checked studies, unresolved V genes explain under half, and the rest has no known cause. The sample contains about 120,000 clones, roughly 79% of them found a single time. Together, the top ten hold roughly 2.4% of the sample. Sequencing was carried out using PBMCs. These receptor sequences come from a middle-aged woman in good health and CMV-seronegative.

In DNA, the CDR3 is TGCAGCGCCGGAGCCCCGTCGGGAGAGACCCAGTACTTC. Amino acids: CSAGAPSGETQYF. This chain uses TRBV29-1 with TRBJ2-5; D gene unclear. Looked up from germline, CDR1 is SQVTM and CDR2 is ANQGSEA. The CDR3 is made up of 13 amino acids. Trimming removed 7 bases at V and 4 bases at J, with 16 bases between.

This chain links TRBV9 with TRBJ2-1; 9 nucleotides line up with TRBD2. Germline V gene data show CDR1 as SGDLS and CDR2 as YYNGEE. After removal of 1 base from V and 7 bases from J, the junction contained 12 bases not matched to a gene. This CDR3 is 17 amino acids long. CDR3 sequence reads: CASSVFSGAGGQNEQFF. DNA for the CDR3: TGTGCCAGCAGCGTATTCTCCGGGGCGGGGGGGCAGAATGAGCAGTTCTTC.

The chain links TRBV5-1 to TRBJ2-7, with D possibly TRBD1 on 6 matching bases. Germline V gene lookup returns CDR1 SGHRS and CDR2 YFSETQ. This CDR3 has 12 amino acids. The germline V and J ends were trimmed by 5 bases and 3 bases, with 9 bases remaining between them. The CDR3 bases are TGCGCCAGCAGGGCCAGGGGCTACGAGCAGTACTTC. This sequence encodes CASRARGYEQYF.

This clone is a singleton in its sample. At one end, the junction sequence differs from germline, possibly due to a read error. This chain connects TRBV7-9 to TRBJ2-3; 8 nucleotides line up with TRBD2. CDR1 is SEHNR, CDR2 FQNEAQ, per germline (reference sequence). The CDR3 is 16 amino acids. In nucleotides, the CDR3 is TGTTCCAGCAGCTTAGGGGCTAGCGGGTCCACAGATACGCAGTATTTT. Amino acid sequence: CSSSLGASGSTDTQYF.

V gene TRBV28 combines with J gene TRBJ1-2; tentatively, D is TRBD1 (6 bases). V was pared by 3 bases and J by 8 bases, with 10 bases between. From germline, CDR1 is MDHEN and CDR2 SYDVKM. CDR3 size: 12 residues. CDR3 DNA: TGTGCCAGCAGTTTCACAGGGATCGGCTACACCTTC. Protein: CASSFTGIGYTF.

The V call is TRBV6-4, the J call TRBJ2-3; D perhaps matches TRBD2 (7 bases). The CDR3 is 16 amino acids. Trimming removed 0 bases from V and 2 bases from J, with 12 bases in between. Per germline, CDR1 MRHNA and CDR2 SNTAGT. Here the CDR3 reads CASSDSPGDYTDTQYF. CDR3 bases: TGTGCCAGCAGTGACTCTCCAGGGGACTACACAGATACGCAGTATTTT.

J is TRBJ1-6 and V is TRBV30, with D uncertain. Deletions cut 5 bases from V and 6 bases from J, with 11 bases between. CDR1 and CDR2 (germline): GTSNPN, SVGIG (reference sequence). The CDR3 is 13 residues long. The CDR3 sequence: CAWGSRVNSPLHF. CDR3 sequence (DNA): TGTGCCTGGGGGAGCAGAGTTAATTCACCCCTCCACTTT.

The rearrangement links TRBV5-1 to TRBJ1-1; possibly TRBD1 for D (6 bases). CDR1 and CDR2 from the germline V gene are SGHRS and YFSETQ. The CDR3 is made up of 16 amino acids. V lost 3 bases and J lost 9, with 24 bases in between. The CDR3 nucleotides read TGCGCCAGCAGCTGGGGACCGGACAGCCAGGGTTTAAAAGCTTTCTTT. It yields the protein CASSWGPDSQGLKAFF.

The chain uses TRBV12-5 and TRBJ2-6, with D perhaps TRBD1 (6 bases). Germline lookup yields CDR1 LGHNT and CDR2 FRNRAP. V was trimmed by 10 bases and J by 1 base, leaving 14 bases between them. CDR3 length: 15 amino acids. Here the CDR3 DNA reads TGTGCTAAGACAGGCCTCCGGTCTGGGGCCAACGTCCTGACTTTC. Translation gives CAKTGLRSGANVLTF. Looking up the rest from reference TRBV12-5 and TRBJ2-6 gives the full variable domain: DARVTQTPRHKVTEMGQEVTMRCQPILGHNTVFWYRQTMMQGLELLAYFRNRAPLDDSGMPKDRFSAEMPDATLATLKIQPSEPRDSAVYFCAKTGLRSGANVLTFGAGSRLTVL.

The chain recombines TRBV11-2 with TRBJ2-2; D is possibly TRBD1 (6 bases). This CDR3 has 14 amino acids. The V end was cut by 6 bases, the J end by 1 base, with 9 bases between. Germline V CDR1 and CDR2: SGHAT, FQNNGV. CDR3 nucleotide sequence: TGTGCCAGCAGAAAGGGACAGAACACCGGGGAGCTGTTTTTT. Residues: CASRKGQNTGELFF.

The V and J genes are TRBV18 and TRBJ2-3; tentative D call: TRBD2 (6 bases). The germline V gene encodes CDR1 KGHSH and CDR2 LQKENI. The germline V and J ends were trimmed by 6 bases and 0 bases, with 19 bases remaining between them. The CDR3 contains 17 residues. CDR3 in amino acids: CASSPRHSGSSTDTQYF. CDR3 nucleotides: TGTGCCAGCTCCCCCAGGCACAGCGGGTCTAGCACAGATACGCAGTATTTT.

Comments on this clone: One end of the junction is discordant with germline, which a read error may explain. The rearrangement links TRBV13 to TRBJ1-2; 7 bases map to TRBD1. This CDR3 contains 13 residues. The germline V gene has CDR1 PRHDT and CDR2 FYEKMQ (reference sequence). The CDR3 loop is CASRQGTDYDYTF. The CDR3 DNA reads TGTGCCAGCAGACAAGGGACAGATTATGACTACACCTTC.

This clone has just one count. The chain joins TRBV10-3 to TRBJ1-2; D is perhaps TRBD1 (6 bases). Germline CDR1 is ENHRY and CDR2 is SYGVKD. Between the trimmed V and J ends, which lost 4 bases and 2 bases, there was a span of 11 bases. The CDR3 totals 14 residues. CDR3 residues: CAISARTANYGYTF. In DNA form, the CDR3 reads TGTGCCATCAGTGCGCGGACAGCGAACTATGGCTACACCTTC.

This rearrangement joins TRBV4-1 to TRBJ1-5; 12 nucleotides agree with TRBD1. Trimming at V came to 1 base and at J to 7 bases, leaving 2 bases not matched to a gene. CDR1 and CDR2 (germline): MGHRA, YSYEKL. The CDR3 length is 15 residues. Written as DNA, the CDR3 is TGCGCCAGCAGCCAAGTCGGGACAGGGGGCCAGCCCCAGCATTTT. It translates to CASSQVGTGGQPQHF.

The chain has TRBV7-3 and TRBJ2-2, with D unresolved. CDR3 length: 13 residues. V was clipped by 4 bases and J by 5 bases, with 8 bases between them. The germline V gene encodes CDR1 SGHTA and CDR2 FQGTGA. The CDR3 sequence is CASSSSRTGELFF. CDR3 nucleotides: TGTGCCAGCAGCTCGAGCCGGACCGGGGAGCTGTTTTTT.

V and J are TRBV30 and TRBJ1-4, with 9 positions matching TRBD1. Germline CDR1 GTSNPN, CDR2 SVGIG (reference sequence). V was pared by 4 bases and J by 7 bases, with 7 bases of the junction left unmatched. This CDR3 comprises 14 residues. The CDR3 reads CAWTLQGASEKLFF. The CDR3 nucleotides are TGTGCCTGGACCTTACAGGGGGCGAGTGAAAAACTGTTTTTT.

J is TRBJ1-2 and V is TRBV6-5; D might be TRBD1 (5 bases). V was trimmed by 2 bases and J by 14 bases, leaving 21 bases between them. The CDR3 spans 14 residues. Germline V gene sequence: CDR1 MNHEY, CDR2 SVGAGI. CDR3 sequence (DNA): TGTGCCAGCAGTTACGGTCGGGGACCTGGGGGGGAGACCTTC. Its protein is CASSYGRGPGGETF.

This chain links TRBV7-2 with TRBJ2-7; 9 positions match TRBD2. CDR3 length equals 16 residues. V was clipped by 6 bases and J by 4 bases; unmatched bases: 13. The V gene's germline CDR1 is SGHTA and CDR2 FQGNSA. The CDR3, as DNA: TGTGCCAGCAGGGTGACTAGCGGAGGGACGATTTACGAGCAGTACTTC. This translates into CASRVTSGGTIYEQYF.

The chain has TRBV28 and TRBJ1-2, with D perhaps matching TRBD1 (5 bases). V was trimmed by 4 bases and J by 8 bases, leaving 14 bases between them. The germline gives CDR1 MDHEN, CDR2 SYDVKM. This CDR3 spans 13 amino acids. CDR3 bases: TGTGCCAGCAGTTCCGGGACTGCTATCGGCTACACCTTC. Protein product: CASSSGTAIGYTF.

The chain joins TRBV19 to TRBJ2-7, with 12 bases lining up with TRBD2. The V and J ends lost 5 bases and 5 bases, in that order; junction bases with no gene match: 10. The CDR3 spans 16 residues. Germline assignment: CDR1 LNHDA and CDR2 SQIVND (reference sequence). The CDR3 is CASSSRLAGEVDEQYF. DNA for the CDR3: TGTGCCAGTAGTTCAAGACTAGCGGGAGAAGTTGACGAGCAGTACTTC.